The 8 T cell receptor beta chains below all came from one sample that was sequenced in a study of T cell repertoires in cytomegalovirus infection. TCRdb called the reads again in MiXCR, with one record for every CDR3 protein. This sample yields tens of thousands of distinct CDR3 sequences, of which 3.5% to 4% are seen a single time; approximately 20% belongs to the top ten. Sequenced sample: PBMCs. Receptor source: a human donor in good health (CMV status not recorded). Some clones in this sample may be carry-over from other donors' samples.

At least ten counts were recorded for this clonotype. The chain combines TRBV7-2 with TRBJ1-2, with D possibly TRBD1 on 6 matching bases. Looked up from germline, CDR1 is SGHTA and CDR2 is FQGNSA. V was cut by 5 bases and J by 7 bases, with 26 bases left in between. CDR3 length: 17 residues. In DNA, the CDR3 is TGTGCCAGCAGCCAAGCCACAGGGAGGGGAATGCTCGGTGGCTACACCTTC. Its translation is CASSQATGRGMLGGYTF.

This clonotype has a count of ten or more. The gene calls are TRBV28 and TRBJ1-1, with 7 bases lining up with TRBD1. Germline lookup yields CDR1 MDHEN and CDR2 SYDVKM. The CDR3 is 14 amino acids. With 3 bases clipped from V and 5 bases from J, the junction kept 6 bases outside the gene matches. CDR3 nucleotide sequence: TGTGCCAGCAGTTTCTACAGGGGTGGAACTGAAGCTTTCTTT. Amino acid sequence: CASSFYRGGTEAFF.

This clonotype was observed many times. This sequence joins TRBV7-3 and TRBJ2-1, with 13 bases fitting TRBD2. The CDR3 extends over 17 amino acids. V gave up 1 base and J gave up 6 bases; unmatched junction bases: 6. CDR1 and CDR2 from the germline V gene are SGHTA and FQGTGA. CDR3 region: CASSLSPGLAGANEQFF. As DNA, the CDR3 is TGTGCCAGCAGCTTAAGTCCCGGACTAGCGGGGGCCAATGAGCAGTTCTTC.

This clonotype showed up many times. A junction boundary mismatches the germline segment, possibly from a read error. The chain uses TRBV7-2 and TRBJ2-7, with D unclear. The germline V gene encodes CDR1 SGHTA and CDR2 FQGNSA. The CDR3 sequence is 10 residues long. The CDR3 DNA reads as TGTGCCAGCAGCGGCAGATTCCTCCTCTTC. This gives the protein CASSGRFLLF.

This clonotype has ten or more counts. This chain uses TRBV7-2 with TRBJ1-1; D is undetermined. The germline gives CDR1 SGHTA, CDR2 FQGNSA. The CDR3 has 15 amino acids. Trimming stripped 5 bases from V and 3 bases from J, with 16 bases between. The CDR3 DNA sequence: TGTGCCAGCAGCATCCAATTCGGGGAGTACACTGAAGCTTTCTTT. This codes for CASSIQFGEYTEAFF.

At least ten counts were recorded for this clonotype. The V gene is TRBV7-7, the J gene TRBJ1-5, with TRBD1 as a possible D gene (5 bases). The CDR3 has 14 amino acids. Germline V gene data show CDR1 as SSHAT and CDR2 as FNYEAQ (reference sequence). The CDR3 DNA reads as TGTGCTAGCGGTAGGGGTAGGAGCAATCAGCCCCAGCATTTT. It codes for CASGRGRSNQPQHF.

This clonotype was detected many times. The rearrangement joins TRBV7-2 to TRBJ1-6, with D perhaps TRBD1 (5 bases). The length of the CDR3 is 16 residues. The V end lost 6 bases, the J end lost 9 bases, and 21 bases lay between the germline ends. Per germline, CDR1 SGHTA and CDR2 FQGNSA. The CDR3 region is CASSPSGRGASSPLHF. The CDR3 DNA is TGTGCCAGCAGTCCATCAGGAAGGGGCGCGAGTTCACCCCTCCACTTT.

This clonotype was seen ten or more times. The J gene is TRBJ2-2, the V gene TRBV7-2; 10 bases align to TRBD1. There are 16 residues in the CDR3. Unmatched junction bases numbered 3, after V lost 1 base and J lost 4 bases. Germline lookup yields CDR1 SGHTA and CDR2 FQGNSA. CDR3 bases: TGTGCCAGCAGCTTAGGGGGACAGGGGACCACCGGGGAGCTGTTTTTT. Its translation: CASSLGGQGTTGELFF.